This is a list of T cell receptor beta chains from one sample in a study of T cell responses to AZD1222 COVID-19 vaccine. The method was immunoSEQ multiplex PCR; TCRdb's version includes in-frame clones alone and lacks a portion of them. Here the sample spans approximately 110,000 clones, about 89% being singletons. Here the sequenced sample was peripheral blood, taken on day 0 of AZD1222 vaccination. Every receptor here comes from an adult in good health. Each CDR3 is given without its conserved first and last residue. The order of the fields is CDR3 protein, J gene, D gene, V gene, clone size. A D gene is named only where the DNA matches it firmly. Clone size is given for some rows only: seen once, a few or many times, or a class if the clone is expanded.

CDR3: ASSSGTTSTDTQY
J: TRBJ2-3
D: TRBD2
V: TRBV11-3
size: .

CDR3: ASRYHNEANYGYT
J: TRBJ1-2
D: .
V: TRBV19
size: .

CDR3: ASSLYPQGTGGETQY
J: TRBJ2-5
D: TRBD1
V: TRBV28
size: once

CDR3: ASSRRSGRQWEQF
J: TRBJ2-1
D: .
V: TRBV6-6
size: .

CDR3: SAQSAGQPQH
J: TRBJ1-5
D: .
V: TRBV29-1
size: .

CDR3: ASSYSGEKLF
J: TRBJ1-4
D: .
V: TRBV6-5
size: .

CDR3: ASSIGGLGFQETQY
J: TRBJ2-5
D: .
V: TRBV19
size: few

CDR3: ASSARGYNEQF
J: TRBJ2-1
D: .
V: TRBV6-5
size: .

CDR3: ASSQELAGGPIGETQY
J: TRBJ2-5
D: TRBD2
V: TRBV14
size: .

CDR3: ASRLLTGGEQY
J: TRBJ2-7
D: .
V: TRBV6-5
size: .

CDR3: ASSQDRDEQF
J: TRBJ2-1
D: .
V: TRBV4-2
size: .

CDR3: ASRWKRDRVDSPLH
J: TRBJ1-6
D: TRBD1
V: TRBV19
size: .

CDR3: ASSPGQGGYEQY
J: TRBJ2-7
D: TRBD1
V: TRBV7-8
size: .

CDR3: AISDGTGSYEQY
J: TRBJ2-7
D: TRBD1
V: TRBV10-3
size: .

CDR3: ASSRDSSGNTIY
J: TRBJ1-3
D: TRBD1
V: TRBV2
size: .

CDR3: ASSLLGRQEKLF
J: TRBJ1-4
D: .
V: TRBV27
size: .

CDR3: ASSQELTVWMAF
J: TRBJ1-1
D: .
V: TRBV14
size: .

CDR3: ASSRDRGNYNEQF
J: TRBJ2-1
D: TRBD1
V: TRBV18
size: .

CDR3: ASSLGTSIETQY
J: TRBJ2-5
D: TRBD2
V: TRBV5-6
size: once

CDR3: ASSEEPPVLNEKLF
J: TRBJ1-4
D: .
V: TRBV6-1
size: .

CDR3: ASRAQGQSYYGYT
J: TRBJ1-2
D: .
V: TRBV6-5
size: once

CDR3: ASSDGRLAGVGEQF
J: TRBJ2-1
D: TRBD2
V: TRBV2
size: .

CDR3: AWGTSYEQY
J: TRBJ2-7
D: .
V: TRBV30
size: .

CDR3: ASSFLGNTGELF
J: TRBJ2-2
D: .
V: TRBV27
size: once

CDR3: ASSSGQGATNEKLF
J: TRBJ1-4
D: TRBD1
V: TRBV5-4
size: .

CDR3: ASSGDRDQPQH
J: TRBJ1-5
D: TRBD1
V: TRBV11-1
size: .